This TCR beta chain was observed in a study of cytomegalovirus exposure and HLA in healthy donors (TCRdb year 2017). Regarding the complete study: According to an earlier analysis of several hundred of the donors, about 179 million T cells yielded 117 million unique TCR beta sequences and around 280 Gb of sequence data. All discovery cohort repertoires had been generated using a single sequencing platform. The study was designed to test whether signatures of past pathogen exposure could be identified by cataloging public T cell receptors. Donor age, sex, ethnicity and CMV serostatus were collected together with the repertoire data. The study profiled the T cell repertoires of some 610 subjects by immunosequencing and related them to cytomegalovirus serostatus. In the later analysis, no new phenotypic data were used to find candidate immune exposures; instead, reliance was placed on TCR beta sequences and their occurrence across donors. Of the roughly 410 genotyped donors, 75% to 85% were placed in the genetic ancestry cluster associated with self-reported Caucasian donors. Along with the roughly 710-subject first cohort, a separate validation cohort of 120 different subjects was used. Four or five DR-DQ haplotypes were handled as single units for association and clustering because linkage in the cohort was strong. To predict cytomegalovirus infection status, the study combined high-throughput TCR immunosequencing, statistical association of individual TCRs with disease status, and machine learning. Typing coverage differed by locus: A, B, C, DRB1 and DQB1 were typed in about 620-630 donors, DQA1 in about 560, DPA1 in roughly 590, and DPB1 in just under 490. An earlier analysis of fewer than 700 of the donors applied high-throughput TCR beta sequencing to assess whether each TCR beta V gene segment acted as functional or pseudogenic. HLA typing included class I and class II loci at four-digit resolution. Among some 400 genotyped donors of the cohort, an average of approximately 240,000 unique TCR beta nucleotide sequences was sequenced per donor, of which 15% to 20% were non-productive. Genome-wide SNP genotypes for about 55% of the roughly 670 donors were used in a later genetic analysis, which treated that subset as a discovery cohort. A later analysis re-analyzed previously published TCR beta repertoires from 660 or so donors and added high-resolution HLA genotyping to study TCR occurrence patterns. An early release that covered 640 HLA-typed donors contained approximately 320 gigabases of sequencing data and tens of millions of unique TCR sequences. Study-wide conclusions, independent of this receptor: A further reported finding was that TCR beta sequences accurately predicted the HLA-A and HLA-B alleles for most subjects in the first cohort. The earlier analysis of some 560 of the donors excluded roughly 16 rarely observed V segments, including chromosome 9 orphons, because counts were too low. In this cohort, only TCR beta chains were sequenced, and detectable features were limited by the absence of alpha or paired-chain data. A group of highly shared sequence variants was considered likely to be a technical artifact of the sequencing pipeline. According to a later analysis, most CMV-associated TCR beta chains appeared to be HLA-restricted, and the HLA associations seemed to be driven largely by CMV exposure. According to a later analysis, TCR association rates differed among HLA loci, with DRB1 alleles showing the most associated TCRs and HLA-C alleles showing the fewest. In an earlier analysis of some 540 of the donors, most TCR beta V segments appeared in productive rearrangements about 87% or about 30% of the time, broadly matching IMGT annotations. The authors suggested that the approach could potentially be generalized to other disease states and immunological phenotypes. Most TCR sequences were seen in very few donors, while some public TCRs were found in many individuals. In vitro tests confirmed that a few of the cytomegalovirus-associated TCR beta chains recognize cytomegalovirus antigens. Specific HLA alleles were associated with about 17,000 TCR beta sequences at a false discovery rate of 0.05 in a later analysis. In both the original and validation cohorts, the classifier was reported to diagnose cytomegalovirus status with high specificity and sensitivity. Correlated functional status among segregating V segments might be attributable to linkage disequilibrium, but an unknown experimental factor could not be ruled out. HLA typing was unavailable for some donors at each locus, so association tests used only the typed subset. V-gene and J-gene trimming of TCR beta chains was associated with a missense DCLRE1C variant in a later genetic analysis, and the association was replicated in an independent cohort. When HLA alleles, especially DR and DQ, strongly co-occurred, TCR associations were difficult to assign to individual alleles. Some IMGT-functional V segments, including TRBV6-2 and TRBV6-3, could not be distinguished by the 87-base-pair reads and were therefore excluded. The study gave a list of more than 150 TCR beta chains associated with cytomegalovirus. According to a later genetic analysis, donors in an Asian-associated ancestry cluster had fewer N-insertions in productive TCRs than the approximately 630-donor mean. Presence/absence analyses assumed roughly uniform sequencing depth across donors, an assumption that may not hold. For the cohort, immune exposure information was limited to CMV serostatus. A later analysis reported that several top co-occurrence clusters appeared linked to parvovirus B19, influenza, CMV and Epstein-Barr virus. Compared with equally common non-associated chains, HLA-associated TCR beta chains in a later analysis were more clonally expanded and had lower generation probabilities.

The cohort was made up of 666 healthy bone marrow donors. All cohort members were sampled while nominally healthy, although unrecorded immune exposures were likely present. CMV serostatus was positive for around 310 and negative for about 55% of the roughly 670 cohort members, and was not recorded for this donor. Every donor gave a peripheral blood sample, and the peripheral blood mononuclear cells from that sample were used for TCR beta sequencing. Genomic DNA was extracted from the blood cell samples with the Qiagen DNeasy Blood Extraction Kit. Of note for this clone: The antigen this receptor binds is unknown. Nothing much larger sits one base from this clone, and base qualities are not available.

Libraries came from the immunoSEQ multiplex PCR assay. The multiplex PCR relied on a mix of 60 forward primers for TCR Vbeta segments and 13 reverse primers for TCR Jbeta segments. A multiplex PCR assay on genomic DNA amplified the CDR3 region of rearranged TCR beta genes. The Illumina HiSeq System was used to sequence the amplified TCR beta libraries as 87-base-pair reads. Concerning the study's data processing: In a later analysis, roughly 80 million unique TCR beta chains were counted across the 666 repertoires, and roughly 11 million of these chains were shared by at least two donors. Raw reads were error-corrected and collapsed into unique sequences by a nearest-neighbor algorithm in which closely related sequences were merged to remove PCR and sequencing errors. V, D and J gene segments were assigned by aligning CDR3 sequences to IMGT reference sequences. For a sequence to be retained, a match of at least six nucleotides was required to both a V gene segment and a J gene segment. Rearrangements were classified as productive when the CDR3 lacked stop codons and remained in frame with V and J, and all other rearrangements were classified as non-productive. Following IMGT convention, CDR3 was defined as the stretch from the second conserved V-encoded cysteine up to the conserved J-encoded phenylalanine. In an earlier analysis of just under 600 of the donors, sequences lacking an unambiguous match to a single V gene segment were excluded. An earlier analysis of a few hundred of the donors classified V segments as functional when productive rearrangements were above 56.7% and as segregating when the standard deviation between donors was above 5%. A statistical classification framework was built to diagnose cytomegalovirus status from the catalog of TCR beta chain sequences. In a later analysis, TCR nucleotide sequences were compared against IMGT/GENE-DB human TR gene sequences so that V and J genes could be assigned. Using the TCRdist pipeline, a later analysis assigned CDR3 sequences along with most-parsimonious VDJ recombination scenarios. In a later analysis, each TCR beta chain was defined by its CDR3 amino acid sequence together with its V-gene family, and reads without a unique V-gene family were excluded. A later analysis removed roughly 590 highly shared, low-generation-probability nucleotide sequences to deal with suspected cross-contamination and a sequencing artifact. In a later analysis, a clonal expansion index was calculated for each public chain from normalized within-repertoire ranks of inferred template counts. Generation probabilities in a later analysis came from a VDJ recombination model fitted to out-of-frame rearrangements, and those results were checked against IGoR. In a later analysis, TCR-TCR, TCR-HLA and TCR-CMV co-occurrence was scored with hypergeometric tests, and a repertoire-size bias correction was applied to TCR pairs. To estimate false discovery rates, a later analysis permuted the HLA or CMV assignments 20 times. In a later analysis, co-occurring TCRs were grouped with DBSCAN, and TCRdist sequence similarity was added when clustering was performed within HLA-allele-positive subsets. Repertoires with fewer than 30,000 or more than 120,000 public chains, plus five repertoires with anomalous nucleotide sharing, were excluded from co-occurrence clustering. Held by TCRdb, this immuneACCESS table contains in-frame sequences only and omits some clones. Under half of the omission traces to an unresolved V gene where checked; the cause of the rest is unknown. Clonal size and the V and J genes are those of that table, whereas D and trimming came from the DNA. Recorded for this sample are roughly 43,000 clones; under 65% of them occurred a single time. The top ten constitute 8% to 9.5% of the sample.

The CDR3 numbers 19 residues from cysteine through phenylalanine. Only the CDR3 portion is preserved as DNA: 57 bases, with reading frame beginning at the first base. In the germline V gene, CDR1 corresponds to LGHNA and CDR2 to YSLEER. Germline trimming amounts to 0 bases on V and 8 bases on J, with 17 as the count of junction bases outside the gene matches. The rearranged chain carries TRBV4-3 and TRBJ2-1; TRBD2 aligns with 9 central bases. Sequenced material: PBMCs. The TCR originated in a human donor in good health. The sequenced DNA is TGCGCCAGCAGCCAAGATGGATTAGGGCGGGGGGGCAATACGCATGAGCAGTTCTTC. Protein translation: CASSQDGLGRGGNTHEQFF.